Following are 13 T cell receptor beta chains from one sample sequenced in a study of response to subunit inactivated influenza vaccine. From the RT-PCR reads, TCRdb called clonotypes with MiXCR, one entry per CDR3 protein. The sample lists about 520,000 distinct CDR3 sequences, approximately 7.2% seen once, with around 13% in the top ten. The source was PBMCs from blood, collected 23 to 25 months after vaccination. The receptors originated from a man between 45 and 75 years old who received an inactivated influenza vaccine.

In its sample, this clonotype was seen a few times. J is TRBJ1-3 and V is TRBV5-1, with D perhaps matching TRBD1 (6 bases). Germline lookup yields CDR1 SGHRS and CDR2 YFSETQ. The CDR3 has 16 residues. V lost 4 bases and J lost 1, with 15 bases in between. The CDR3: CASSAGGSTSGNTIYF. CDR3 coding DNA: TGCGCCAGCAGCGCGGGGGGCAGTACTTCTGGAAACACCATATATTTT.

This clonotype was seen many times. The genes are TRBV5-1 and TRBJ2-3; the match to TRBD2 covers 8 bases. Trimming cost V 7 bases and J 4 bases; bases outside gene matches: 8. Per the germline V gene, CDR1 is SGHRS and CDR2 is YFSETQ. CDR3 size: 14 residues. The CDR3 loop reads CASEGGRQADTQYF. The CDR3 DNA reads as TGCGCCAGCGAGGGCGGGAGGCAGGCAGATACGCAGTATTTT.

This clonotype was seen only a few times. CDR3 nucleotides: TGTGCCAGCAGCCAAGTCCCTAGCGGACCCTACAATGAGCAGTTCTTC. This translates into CASSQVPSGPYNEQFF. The rearrangement links TRBV4-2 to TRBJ2-1, with TRBD2 matching 7 bases. The J segment lost 2 bases and the V segment lost 1 base, leaving 5 bases of the junction unmatched. The length of the CDR3 is 16 residues. Germline V gene lookup returns CDR1 LGHNA and CDR2 YNFKEQ.

This clonotype came up a few times. The chain uses TRBV9 and TRBJ1-2; D is possibly TRBD1 (6 bases). V dropped 0 bases and J dropped 6 bases, with 9 bases sitting between them. The CDR3 loop spans 13 amino acids. Germline CDR1 is SGDLS and CDR2 is YYNGEE. In nucleotides, the CDR3 is TGTGCCAGCAGCGTAGGGGGGCATAATGGCTACACCTTC. It yields the protein CASSVGGHNGYTF.

This clonotype was recorded at least ten times. The chain uses TRBV25-1 and TRBJ2-1, with D maybe TRBD1 (6 bases). CDR3 length equals 15 residues. Per the germline V gene, CDR1 is MGHDK and CDR2 is SYGVNS. V lost 6 bases and J lost 9, with 21 bases in between. CDR3 residues: CASSFRPSVQGEQFF. The CDR3, as DNA: TGTGCCAGCAGCTTTCGACCCTCCGTACAGGGTGAGCAGTTCTTC.

The chain links TRBV5-6 to TRBJ1-5; D ambiguous. The CDR3 contains 13 residues. Per the germline V gene, CDR1 is SGHDT and CDR2 is YYEEEE. V lost 2 bases, J lost 4 bases, and 7 bases lay in between. Here the CDR3 reads CASSFQENQPQHF. The DNA of the CDR3 is TGTGCCAGCAGCTTTCAGGAAAATCAGCCCCAGCATTTT.

In nucleotides, the CDR3 is TGTGCCATCAGGACTATGACCGAGCAGTACTTC. Residues: CAIRTMTEQYF. The V gene is TRBV10-3, the J gene TRBJ2-7; tentatively, D is TRBD2 (5 bases). The CDR3 is made up of 11 amino acids. V was cut by 6 bases and J by 6 bases, with 9 bases left in between. Germline V gene data show CDR1 as ENHRY and CDR2 as SYGVKD.

The chain joins TRBV5-1 to TRBJ1-1; 9 bases line up with TRBD1. Looked up from germline, CDR1 is SGHRS and CDR2 is YFSETQ. V dropped 5 bases and J dropped 5; count of bases not matched to a gene: 7. The CDR3 has 14 amino acids. CDR3 region: CASRPRQGGTEAFF. The DNA for the CDR3 is TGCGCCAGCAGACCAAGACAGGGGGGAACTGAAGCTTTCTTT. The whole variable domain, remainder taken from reference TRBV5-1 and TRBJ1-1, is KAGVTQTPRYLIKTRGQQVTLSCSPISGHRSVSWYQQTPGQGLQFLFEYFSETQRNKGNFPGRFSGRQFSNSRSEMNVSTLELGDSALYLCASRPRQGGTEAFFGQGTRLTVV.

The chain uses TRBV15 and TRBJ2-7; a possible D gene is TRBD1 (6 bases). The CDR3 totals 16 residues. The V end lost 0 bases, the J end lost 0 bases, and 12 bases lay between the germline ends. Germline loops: CDR1 LNHNV, CDR2 YYDKDF (reference sequence). The CDR3 reads CATSRDRGQPSYEQYF. CDR3 bases: TGTGCCACCAGCAGAGATCGTGGACAGCCCTCCTACGAGCAGTACTTC. Variable domain in full (rest from reference TRBV15 and TRBJ2-7): DAMVIQNPRYQVTQFGKPVTLSCSQTLNHNVMYWYQQKSSQAPKLLFHYYDKDFNNEADTPDNFQSRRPNTSFCFLDIRSPGLGDTAMYLCATSRDRGQPSYEQYFGPGTRLTVT.

The rearrangement uses TRBV12-3 or TRBV12-4 and TRBJ1-3; no reliable D call. Trimming took off 2 bases at V and 0 bases at J, with 8 bases between the two ends. CDR3 length equals 15 residues. CDR3: CASSLRGLSGNTIYF. The CDR3 DNA is TGTGCCAGCAGTTTACGGGGTCTCTCTGGAAACACCATATATTTT.

This clonotype was seen a handful of times. The chain couples TRBV7-2 to TRBJ1-2; D gene unclear. Germline V lookup: CDR1 SGHTA, CDR2 FQGNSA. The CDR3 runs to 12 residues. V was pared by 3 bases and J by 4 bases, with 6 bases between. The CDR3, as DNA: TGTGCCAGCAGCTTGAGCCCCTATGGCTACACCTTC. The encoded protein is CASSLSPYGYTF. Drawing the rest from reference TRBV7-2 and TRBJ1-2, the complete variable domain is GAGVSQSPSNKVTEKGKDVELRCDPISGHTALYWYRQSLGQGLEFLIYFQGNSAPDKSGLPSDRFSAERTGGSVSTLTIQRTQQEDSAVYLCASSLSPYGYTFGSGTRLTVV.

The chain employs TRBV7-2 and TRBJ2-1, with D perhaps matching TRBD2 (6 bases). Germline assignment: CDR1 SGHTA and CDR2 FQGNSA. The CDR3 is made up of 14 amino acids. The V end lost 1 base, the J end lost 9 bases, and 13 bases lay between the germline ends. CDR3 in amino acids: CASSLGTGAVEQFF. As DNA, the CDR3 is TGTGCCAGCAGCTTAGGGACGGGAGCCGTTGAGCAGTTCTTC.

This clonotype occurred many times. Written as DNA, the CDR3 is TGTGCCAGCAGCTTTGGATTGACAGTCGTTATGGAGACCCAGTACTTC. Translating it yields CASSFGLTVVMETQYF. The rearrangement joins TRBV7-8 to TRBJ2-5, with D perhaps matching TRBD1 (5 bases). The germline gives CDR1 SGHVS, CDR2 FQNEAQ. V lost 3 bases to trimming and J lost 5 bases, with 19 bases between them. This CDR3 has 16 amino acids.